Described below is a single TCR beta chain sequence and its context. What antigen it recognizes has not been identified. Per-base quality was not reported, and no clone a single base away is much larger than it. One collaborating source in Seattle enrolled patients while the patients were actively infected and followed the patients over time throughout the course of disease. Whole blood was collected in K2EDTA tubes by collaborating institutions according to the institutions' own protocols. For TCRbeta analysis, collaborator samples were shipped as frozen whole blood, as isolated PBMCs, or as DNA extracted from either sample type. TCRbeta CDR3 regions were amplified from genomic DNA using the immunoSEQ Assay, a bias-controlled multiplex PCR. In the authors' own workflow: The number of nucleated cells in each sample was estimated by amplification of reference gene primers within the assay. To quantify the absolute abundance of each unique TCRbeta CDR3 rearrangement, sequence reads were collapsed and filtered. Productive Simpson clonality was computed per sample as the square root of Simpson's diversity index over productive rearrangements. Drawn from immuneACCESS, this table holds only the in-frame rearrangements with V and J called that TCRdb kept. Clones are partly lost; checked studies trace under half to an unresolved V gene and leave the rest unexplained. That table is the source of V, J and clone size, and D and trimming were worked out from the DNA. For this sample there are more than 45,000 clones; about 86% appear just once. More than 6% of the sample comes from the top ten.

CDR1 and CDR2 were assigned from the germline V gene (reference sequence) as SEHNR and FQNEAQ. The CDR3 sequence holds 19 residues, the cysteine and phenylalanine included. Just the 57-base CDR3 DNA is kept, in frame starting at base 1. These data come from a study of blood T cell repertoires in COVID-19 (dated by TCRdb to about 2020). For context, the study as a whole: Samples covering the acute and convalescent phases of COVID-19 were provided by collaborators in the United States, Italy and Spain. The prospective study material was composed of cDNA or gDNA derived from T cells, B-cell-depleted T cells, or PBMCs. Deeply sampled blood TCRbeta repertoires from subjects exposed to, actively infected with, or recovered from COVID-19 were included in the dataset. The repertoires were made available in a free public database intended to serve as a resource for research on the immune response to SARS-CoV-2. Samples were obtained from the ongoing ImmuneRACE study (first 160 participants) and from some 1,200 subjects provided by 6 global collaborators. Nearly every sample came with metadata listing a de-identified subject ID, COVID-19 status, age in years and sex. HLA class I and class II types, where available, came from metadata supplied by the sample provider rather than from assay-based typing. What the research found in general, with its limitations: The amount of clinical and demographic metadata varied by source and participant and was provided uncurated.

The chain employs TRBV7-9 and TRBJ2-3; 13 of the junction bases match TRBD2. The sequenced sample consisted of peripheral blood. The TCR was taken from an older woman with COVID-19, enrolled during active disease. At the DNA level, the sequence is TGTGCGCACGGTGAAAGAGAGGGACTAGCGGGGAGTTTTACAGATACGCAGTATTTT. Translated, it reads CAHGEREGLAGSFTDTQYF.